A selection of T cell receptor beta chains follows, all from one sample in a study of CD8 T cells in ankylosing spondylitis. Each CDR3 protein is one row after TCRdb ran MiXCR on the 5' RACE reads. Of hundreds of thousands of distinct CDR3 sequences detected, 26% appear once; the ten largest clones hold 0.75% to 0.9%. The sequencing input was blood, either unsorted or a sorted T cell fraction (not recorded which). The receptors derive from a male donor with ankylosing spondylitis. CDR3s include the opening cysteine and the closing phenylalanine or tryptophan. The D gene is left open where the match is weak. The listing skips clone size in some rows; elsewhere it reads once, few, many or a size class.

clone size	V gene	D gene	J gene	CDR3 protein	CDR3 DNA
-	TRBV3-1	TRBD1	TRBJ1-4	CASSPSGQVDEKLFF	TGTGCCAGCAGCCCTTCGGGACAGGTCGATGAAAAACTGTTTTTT
-	TRBV29-1	-	TRBJ2-2	CSVQTWGRTGELFF	TGCAGCGTCCAAACGTGGGGGCGGACCGGGGAGCTGTTTTTT
few	TRBV20-1	TRBD2	TRBJ2-2	CSARDQGTSGGNTGELFF	TGCAGTGCTAGAGATCAAGGGACTAGCGGAGGGAACACCGGGGAGCTGTTTTTT
-	TRBV28	-	TRBJ2-7	CASNSRSYEQYF	TGTGCCAGCAACTCTCGCTCCTACGAGCAGTACTTC
-	TRBV28	TRBD1	TRBJ1-2	CASSYRPRTGINYGYTF	TGTGCCAGCAGTTACCGCCCTAGGACAGGGATTAACTATGGCTACACCTTC
few	TRBV29-1	-	TRBJ1-3	CSVEAGPGNTIYF	TGCAGCGTTGAAGCAGGACCTGGAAACACCATATATTTT
-	TRBV12-3/TRBV12-4	-	TRBJ2-2	CASSLEGDGELFF	TGTGCCAGCAGTTTAGAGGGAGACGGGGAGCTGTTTTTT
-	TRBV12-3/TRBV12-4	-	TRBJ1-2	CASSTSQGFYGYTF	TGTGCCAGCAGTACATCACAGGGCTTCTATGGCTACACCTTC
-	TRBV20-1	TRBD1	TRBJ2-1	CSAARTGGSIVNEQFF	TGCAGTGCTGCCAGGACAGGGGGTTCAATCGTCAATGAGCAGTTCTTC
-	TRBV9	-	TRBJ2-5	CASSVGSEGVQETQYF	TGTGCCAGCAGCGTAGGATCTGAGGGGGTACAAGAGACCCAGTACTTC
-	TRBV5-1	-	TRBJ1-1	CASRARPDYTEAFF	TGCGCCAGCCGGGCTAGGCCAGACTACACTGAAGCTTTCTTT
once	TRBV12-3/TRBV12-4	TRBD1	TRBJ1-1	CASSLRRGQGNTEAFF	TGTGCCAGCAGTTTACGTAGGGGACAGGGGAACACTGAAGCTTTCTTT
few	TRBV5-1	TRBD1	TRBJ2-2	CASATGTGFVGELFF	TGCGCCAGCGCGACCGGGACAGGGTTCGTCGGGGAGCTGTTTTTT
once	TRBV25-1	-	TRBJ2-1	CASSDPGLSSNEQFF	TGTGCCAGCAGTGACCCGGGACTCTCAAGCAATGAGCAGTTCTTC
-	TRBV29-1	-	TRBJ1-4	CSVSAATNNEKLFF	TGCAGCGTCTCAGCGGCCACCAATAATGAAAAACTGTTTTTT
-	TRBV19	TRBD2	TRBJ2-5	CASKRLAGEETQYF	TGTGCCAGTAAAAGACTAGCGGGAGAAGAGACCCAGTACTTC